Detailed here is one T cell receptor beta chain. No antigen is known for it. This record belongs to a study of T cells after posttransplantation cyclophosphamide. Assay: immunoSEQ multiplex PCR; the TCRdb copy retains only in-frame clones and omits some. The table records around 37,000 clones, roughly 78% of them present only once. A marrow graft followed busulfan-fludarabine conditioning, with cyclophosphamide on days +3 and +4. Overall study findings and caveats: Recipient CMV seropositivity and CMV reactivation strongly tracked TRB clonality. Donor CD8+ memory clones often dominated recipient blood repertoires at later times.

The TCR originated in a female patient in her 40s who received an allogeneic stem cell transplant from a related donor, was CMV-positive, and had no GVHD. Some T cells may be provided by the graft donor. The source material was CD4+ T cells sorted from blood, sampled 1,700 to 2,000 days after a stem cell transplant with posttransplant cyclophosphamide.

As DNA, the CDR3 is TGCGCCAGCGGAGCTAGCGGGGTCGTTGAGACCCAGTACTTC. Translated: CASGASGVVETQYF. The gene calls are TRBV5-1 and TRBJ2-5; 9 nucleotides agree with TRBD2. The V and J ends lost 7 bases and 5 bases, in that order; junction bases with no gene match: 9. The germline CDR1 and CDR2 sequences are SGHRS and YFSETQ. CDR3 length equals 14 residues.